This T cell receptor beta chain derives from a study of blood T cell repertoires in COVID-19. Study-level background: The United States, Italy and Spain provided the acute and convalescent COVID-19 samples. PBMCs, B-cell-depleted T cells, or T cells provided the cDNA or gDNA that made up the material.

In the original analysis: Reference gene primer amplification yielded estimated nucleated cell counts. Measured with immunoSEQ multiplex PCR; TCRdb has only the in-frame clones, and not every one. Clone size and V and J calls were adopted from that table, with D and trimming inferred from the DNA. Of some 370,000 clones in the sample, 89% were seen once. J lost 3 bases, V lost 5 bases, and 6 bases had no gene match. Germline CDR1 and CDR2: MNHEY and SMNVEV (reference sequence). This CDR3 has 16 residues. This clonotype was sampled from a man between 40 and 49 years old with acute or convalescent COVID-19. The sample consisted of peripheral blood. This chain links TRBV27 with TRBJ2-7; 14 positions match TRBD2. Here the CDR3 reads CASSPKGLAGVYEQYF. The CDR3 DNA sequence: TGTGCCAGCAGTCCCAAGGGACTAGCGGGAGTCTACGAGCAGTACTTC.